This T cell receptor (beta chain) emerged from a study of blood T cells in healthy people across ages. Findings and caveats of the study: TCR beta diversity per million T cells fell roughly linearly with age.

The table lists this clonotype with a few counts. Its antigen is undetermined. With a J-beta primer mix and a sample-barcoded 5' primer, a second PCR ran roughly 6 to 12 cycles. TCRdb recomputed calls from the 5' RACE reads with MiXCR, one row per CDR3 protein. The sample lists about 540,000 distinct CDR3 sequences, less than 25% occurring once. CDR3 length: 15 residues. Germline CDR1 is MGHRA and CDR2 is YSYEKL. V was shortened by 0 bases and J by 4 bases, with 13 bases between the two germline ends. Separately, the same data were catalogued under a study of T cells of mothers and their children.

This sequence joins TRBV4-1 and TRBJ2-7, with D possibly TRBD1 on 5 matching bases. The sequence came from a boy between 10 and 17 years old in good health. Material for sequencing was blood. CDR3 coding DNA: TGCGCCAGCAGCCAAGATATGGCAGGGCTATACGAGCAGTACTTC. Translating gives CASSQDMAGLYEQYF.